A single sample gave rise to the 16 T cell receptor beta chains below, sequenced in a study of T cell clonality in common variable immunodeficiency. Study-wide results and limits: In common variable immunodeficiency, TCR beta chains reportedly carried fewer deletions and N-nucleotide insertions.

TCRdb's table, derived via immunoSEQ multiplex PCR, lists solely in-frame clones and lacks some. The record shows nearly 20,000 clones for this sample, with no singletons present. For these TCRs, the target antigens are not known. Sample: peripheral blood mononuclear cells. Source of these receptors: a human donor with common variable immunodeficiency.

This clone was seen ten or more times. From the germline J gene comes the end of the CDR3, since the read stops 3 residues before it. The chain joins TRBV20-1 to TRBJ2-3; D uncertain. Trimming removed 5 bases at V and 6 bases at J, with 9 bases between. Germline V gene data show CDR1 as DFQATT and CDR2 as SNEGSKA (reference sequence). This CDR3 is 11 amino acids long. CDR3: CSAPARDTQYF. CDR3 DNA (partial): TGCAGTGCTCCCGCGCGGGATACG.

In this sample, this clone turned up a few times. Partial CDR3 DNA: TGCAGTGCTGAAGGTCCAGGAGTCCGTACTCCCGGCGAG. It codes for CSAEGPGVRTPGE. The full CDR3 protein is CSAEGPGVRTPGEQYF. V and J are TRBV20-1 and TRBJ2-7; D is ambiguous. The CDR3 end is not reached by the read, which stops 3 residues before it; the germline J gene fills it in. The V end was cut by 5 bases, the J end by 6 bases, with 26 bases between. CDR1 DFQATT and CDR2 SNEGSKA come from the germline V gene (reference sequence). CDR3 length: 16 amino acids.

This clone was seen more than once but under ten times. The CDR3 goes on 3 residues after the read ends, and that part is filled in from the germline J gene. The chain recombines TRBV30 with TRBJ2-7; 8 bases map to TRBD2. Germline assignment: CDR1 GTSNPN and CDR2 SVGIG (reference sequence). This CDR3 is built from 12 residues. The J segment lost 3 bases and the V segment lost 4 bases, leaving 2 bases of the junction unmatched. The CDR3 DNA, read in part, is TGTGCCTGGATGGGACTAGACTACGAG. As protein: CAWMGLDYE. The CDR3 in full is CAWMGLDYEQYF.

This clone was counted many times. The missing CDR3 end, 3 residues past where the read stops, is filled in from the germline J gene. The gene calls are TRBV11-3 and TRBJ2-3; either TRBD1 or TRBD2 may supply D (5 bases each). CDR1 is SGHNT, CDR2 YENEEA, per germline. Trimming stripped 8 bases from V and 6 bases from J, with 21 bases between. This CDR3 is built from 15 residues. The CDR3 sequence: CASGLGPGRADTQYF. The CDR3 bases that were read are TGTGCCAGCGGCCTCGGGCCAGGGAGAGCCGATACG. Full variable domain (missing parts from reference TRBV11-3 and TRBJ2-3): EAGVVQSPRYKIIEKKQPVAFWCNPISGHNTLYWYLQNLGQGPELLIRYENEEAVDDSQLPKDRFSAERLKGVDSTLKIQPAELGDSAVYLCASGLGPGRADTQYFGPGTRLTVL.

This clone was counted only a few times. The junction and the germline gene differ at one end; a read error may be behind it. The read ends 3 residues before the CDR3 terminus; that terminus is restored from the germline J gene. This chain joins TRBV2 and TRBJ2-3, with D maybe TRBD1 (6 bases). CDR1 and CDR2 (germline): SNHLY, FYNNEI. This CDR3 contains 13 residues. CDR3 bases read: TGTGCCACGAGCAGGGACAACACAGGTACG. Amino acids: CATSRDNTGT. The full-length CDR3 reads as CATSRDNTGTQYF.

This clone was seen many times. The read terminates 3 residues ahead of where the CDR3 ends, so the germline J gene completes it. The chain couples TRBV29-1 to TRBJ2-7; the match to TRBD1 covers 9 bases. CDR1 SQVTM and CDR2 ANQGSEA come from the germline V gene. After removal of 6 bases from V and 4 bases from J, the junction contained 7 bases not matched to a gene. The CDR3 is 13 residues long. This chain's CDR3 is CSVVKDRGYEQYF. The DNA read from the CDR3 is TGCAGCGTGGTTAAGGACAGGGGTTACGAG.

This clone showed up many times. Sequencing ends 3 residues short of the CDR3 end; the germline J gene provides the rest. This chain links TRBV7-9 with TRBJ2-7, with D possibly matching TRBD1 (6 bases). The CDR3 contains 13 residues. Germline lookup yields CDR1 SEHNR and CDR2 FQNEAQ (reference sequence). V lost 6 bases and J lost 0, with 9 bases in between. The CDR3 DNA, read in part, is TGTGCCAGCAGTCGGGACAACTCCTACGAG. Residues: CASSRDNSYE. The full CDR3 protein is CASSRDNSYEQYF.

Of note for this clone: The read is 3 residues too short to cover the CDR3 end, so that end is filled in from the germline J gene. This rearrangement joins TRBV5-4 to TRBJ2-7; 9 positions agree with TRBD1. The CDR3 has 14 residues. The ends lost 3 bases at V and 4 bases at J; junction bases unmatched: 5. Per the germline V gene, CDR1 is SGHNT and CDR2 is YYREEE (reference sequence). The covered CDR3 bases are TGTGCCAGCAGCTCGGGACAGGGACTTTACGAG. It is translated as CASSSGQGLYE. The whole CDR3 protein is CASSSGQGLYEQYF.

This clone was counted at least ten times. The read comes to an end 3 residues before the CDR3 does, leaving the germline J gene to fill in the end. The genes are TRBV20-1 and TRBJ1-6; possible D gene TRBD1, 5 bases. Germline assignment: CDR1 DFQATT and CDR2 SNEGSKA (reference sequence). Trimming removed 2 bases at V and 0 bases at J, with 11 bases between. This CDR3 contains 16 residues. The sequenced part of the CDR3 DNA is TGCAGTGCTAGAAGCAGGGCCCTCTCCTATAATTCACCC. Amino acids: CSARSRALSYNSP. The whole CDR3 region reads CSARSRALSYNSPLHF.

This clone has at least ten counts. The DNA ends 3 residues before the CDR3 does, and the rest of the CDR3 is filled in from the germline J gene. V is TRBV19 and J is TRBJ2-3, with D unclear. The CDR3 covers 13 residues. Trimming took 3 bases from V and 6 from J, leaving 10 bases between them. The germline CDR1 and CDR2 sequences are LNHDA and SQIVND (reference sequence). CDR3 protein: CASSMVYGDTQYF. The sequenced part of the CDR3 DNA is TGTGCCAGTAGTATGGTATACGGGGATACG.

This clone was counted a few times. The read ends 3 residues before the CDR3 terminus; that terminus is restored from the germline J gene. This chain connects TRBV7-3 to TRBJ1-3; D gene ambiguous. V was cut by 4 bases and J by 5 bases, with 9 bases left in between. Germline CDR1 reads SGHTA; CDR2 reads FQGTGA. This CDR3 has 13 amino acids. The sequenced CDR3 bases are TGTGCCAGCAGCTCACTAGAGAGAAACACC. Translation: CASSSLERNT. The CDR3 in its entirety is CASSSLERNTIYF.

This clone was recorded at least ten times. The missing CDR3 end, 3 residues past where the read stops, is filled in from the germline J gene. The chain has TRBV10-3 and TRBJ1-2, with a tentative D call TRBD1 (6 bases). Looked up from germline, CDR1 is ENHRY and CDR2 is SYGVKD. With 11 bases removed from V and 2 bases from J, the gap between germline ends came to 18 bases. The CDR3 extends over 14 amino acids. The covered CDR3 bases are TGTGCCGCCGGACAGAGAGCGGAAAACTATGGC. Protein product: CAAGQRAENYG. The whole CDR3 region reads CAAGQRAENYGYTF.

This clone was detected many times. The read ends 3 residues before the CDR3 terminus; that terminus is restored from the germline J gene. The chain links TRBV18 to TRBJ2-5; no clear D gene. Trimming pared 6 bases from V and 1 base from J, leaving 15 bases between. This CDR3 region has 15 residues. Germline assignment: CDR1 KGHSH and CDR2 LQKENI. The covered CDR3 bases are TGTGCCAGCTCGACAACGCTGGGTTCCCAAGAGACC. It codes for CASSTTLGSQET. The complete CDR3 protein is CASSTTLGSQETQYF.

This clone has ten or more counts. The CDR3 end falls 3 residues outside the read, so it is completed with the germline J gene. The chain combines TRBV7-2 with TRBJ2-1; TRBD2 matches 8 bases. Unmatched junction bases numbered 4, after V lost 1 base and J lost 8 bases. The CDR3 length is 14 residues. CDR1 is SGHTA and CDR2 is FQGNSA in the germline V gene. The covered CDR3 bases are TGTGCCAGCAGCTTAGATGGACTAGCCTATGAG. Residues: CASSLDGLAYE. The whole CDR3 region reads CASSLDGLAYEQFF.

Details on this clone: The read is 3 residues too short to cover the CDR3 end, so that end is filled in from the germline J gene. V and J are TRBV5-1 and TRBJ2-1, with 8 positions matching TRBD2. Germline V gene data show CDR1 as SGHRS and CDR2 as YFSETQ. The V and J ends lost 4 bases and 8 bases, in that order; junction bases with no gene match: 11. This CDR3 is built from 15 residues. The sequenced CDR3 bases are TGCGCCAGCAGCCAGGGACTAGGCCGGAGTGATGAG. Its protein product is CASSQGLGRSDE. The entire CDR3 is CASSQGLGRSDEQFF.

This clone was seen many times. The CDR3 end falls 3 residues outside the read, so it is completed with the germline J gene. The chain recombines TRBV28 with TRBJ2-3, with 8 bases that match TRBD2. The germline V gene encodes CDR1 MDHEN and CDR2 SYDVKM. Losses at the gene ends were 5 bases for V and 5 bases for J; bases not matched to a gene: 12. This CDR3 spans 16 amino acids. The CDR3 loop is CASSHYLAGPLDTQYF. The CDR3 bases that were read are TGTGCCAGCAGTCACTATTTAGCGGGGCCCTTAGATACG.